The clone carrying this TCR beta chain was found many times. Antigen unknown. Individual cDNA molecules were tagged with unique molecular identifiers, the study reported. TCRdb reprocessed the 5' RACE reads with MiXCR, giving one entry per CDR3 protein. Here the sample spans about 130,000 distinct CDR3 sequences, 15% being singletons. The data stem from a study of early T cells in non-severe SARS-CoV-2 infection. As for the study in general: Chains from this unsorted whole-blood bulk RNA could not be paired.

Study observations and caveats: Private and CD4 specificities were missed by VDJdb matching, skewed to anti-spike CD8.

CDR3 length equals 15 residues. V dropped 7 bases and J dropped 6; count of bases not matched to a gene: 13. The V gene's germline CDR1 is MNHEY and CDR2 SVGEGT. This receptor was identified in an adult who was a healthcare worker with PCR-confirmed SARS-CoV-2 infection or an uninfected control (not recorded which). V gene TRBV6-2 or TRBV6-3 combines with J gene TRBJ2-3; 7 bases fit TRBD2. Sequenced input: whole blood. CDR3 DNA: TGTGCCAGCACTGACGGACTAGAGATATCCGATACGCAGTATTTT. This encodes CASTDGLEISDTQYF.